This T cell receptor (beta chain) was captured by sequencing in a study of T cell responses to AZD1222 COVID-19 vaccine. Study results and caveats: Only a handful of AZD1222 recipients tested seropositive at baseline. The sample set comprised mostly white British donors with more females, and clonal diversity was possibly underestimated. No repertoire was sampled before or during the peak T cell response, only after it.

Germline V lookup: CDR1 MDHEN, CDR2 SYDVKM. CDR3 length: 14 residues. V lost 8 bases and J 2 bases, leaving 16 bases between the germline ends. A remark on this clone: Its antigen is unidentified.

The assay was immunoSEQ multiplex PCR, and TCRdb's table has in-frame clones only and misses some. In the table there are about 56,000 clones, approximately 86% of which are singletons. The sample was peripheral blood, taken 28 days after the second AZD1222 dose. The gene calls are TRBV28 and TRBJ2-7; a weak D match, TRBD1 (5 bases). The clonotype was recovered from an adult who received the AZD1222 COVID-19 vaccine. The CDR3 nucleotides are TGTGCCAGCTCTGCCTTCCAGGGAACCTACGAGCAGTACTTC. Translating gives CASSAFQGTYEQYF.